This entry describes one T cell receptor beta chain. Antigen unknown. The assay was immunoSEQ multiplex PCR, and TCRdb's table has in-frame clones only and misses some. The sample holds about 47,000 clones, around 76% seen once. The source of the sample is a study of memory CD4+ T cells and cytomegalovirus serostatus. Across the study: Of the healthy Belgian adults, roughly ten were CMV seropositive and about 24 seronegative. The study's findings and limits: Repertoires predicted CMV serostatus with median bootstrapped AUC of roughly 0.95. About 40% of the roughly 160 known CMV-associated TCRbeta sequences appeared in CD4+ memory.

Single viable CD3+CD4+CD8-CD45RO+ cells were sorted as the memory CD4+ T cells. After thawing, CD4+ T cells were positively selected. Material: memory CD4+ T cells from blood. This TCR came from an adult in good health and CMV-seropositive.

CDR3 in DNA: TGCGCCAGCAGCCAAGCCCCCGGAAATACGCAGTATTTT. Its translation is CASSQAPGNTQYF. The chain uses TRBV5-1 and TRBJ2-3; D is unclear. V was clipped by 4 bases and J by 7 bases, with 13 bases between them. CDR1 is SGHRS and CDR2 is YFSETQ in the germline V gene. The CDR3 has 13 amino acids.